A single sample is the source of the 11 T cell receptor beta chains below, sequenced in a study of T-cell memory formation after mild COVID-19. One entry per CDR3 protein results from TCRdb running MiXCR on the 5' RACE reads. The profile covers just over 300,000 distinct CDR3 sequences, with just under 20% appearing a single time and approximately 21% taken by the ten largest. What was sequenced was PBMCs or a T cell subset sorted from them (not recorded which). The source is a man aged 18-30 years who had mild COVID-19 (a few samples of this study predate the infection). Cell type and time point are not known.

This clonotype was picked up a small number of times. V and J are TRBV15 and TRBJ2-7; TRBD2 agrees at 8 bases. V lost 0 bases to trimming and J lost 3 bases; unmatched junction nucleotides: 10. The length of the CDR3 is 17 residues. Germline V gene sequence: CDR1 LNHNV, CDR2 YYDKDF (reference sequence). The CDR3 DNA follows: TGTGCCACCAGCAGAGATCGGGGGGGTTACACAAACTACGAGCAGTACTTC. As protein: CATSRDRGGYTNYEQYF.

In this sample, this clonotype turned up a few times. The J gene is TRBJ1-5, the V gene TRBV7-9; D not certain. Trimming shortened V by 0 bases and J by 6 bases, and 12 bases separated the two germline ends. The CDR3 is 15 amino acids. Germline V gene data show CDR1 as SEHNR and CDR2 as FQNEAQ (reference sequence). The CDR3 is CASSLAGSSGQPQHF. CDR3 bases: TGTGCCAGCAGCTTAGCCGGCAGCTCGGGTCAGCCCCAGCATTTT.

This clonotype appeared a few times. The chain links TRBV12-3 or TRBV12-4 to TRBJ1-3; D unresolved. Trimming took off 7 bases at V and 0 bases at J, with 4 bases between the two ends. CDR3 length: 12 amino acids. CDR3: CASTNSGNTIYF. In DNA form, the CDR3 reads TGTGCCAGCACCAACTCTGGAAACACCATATATTTT.

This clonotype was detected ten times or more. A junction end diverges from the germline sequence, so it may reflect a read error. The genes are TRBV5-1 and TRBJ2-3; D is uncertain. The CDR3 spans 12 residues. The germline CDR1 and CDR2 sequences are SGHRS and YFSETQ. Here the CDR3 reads CASSLVGDTQYF. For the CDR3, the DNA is TGTGCCAGCAGCTTAGTAGGGGATACGCAGTATTTT.

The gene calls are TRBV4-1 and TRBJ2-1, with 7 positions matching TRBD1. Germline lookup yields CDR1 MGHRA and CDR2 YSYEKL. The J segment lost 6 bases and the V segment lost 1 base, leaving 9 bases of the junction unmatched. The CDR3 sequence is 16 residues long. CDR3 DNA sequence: TGCGCCAGCAGCCAAGCGAACAGGGGAAGGGGCAATGAGCAGTTCTTC. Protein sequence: CASSQANRGRGNEQFF.

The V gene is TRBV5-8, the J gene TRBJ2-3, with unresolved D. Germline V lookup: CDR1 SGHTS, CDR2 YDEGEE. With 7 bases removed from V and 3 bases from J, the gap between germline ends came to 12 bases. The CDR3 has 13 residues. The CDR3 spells CASLLGRTDTQYF. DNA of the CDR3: TGTGCCAGCCTCCTTGGACGGACAGATACGCAGTATTTT.

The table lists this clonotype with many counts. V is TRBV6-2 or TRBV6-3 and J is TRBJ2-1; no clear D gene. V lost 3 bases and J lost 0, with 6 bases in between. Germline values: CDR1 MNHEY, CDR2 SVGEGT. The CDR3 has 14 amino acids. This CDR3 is CASSYTISYNEQFF. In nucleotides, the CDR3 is TGTGCCAGCAGTTATACTATCTCCTACAATGAGCAGTTCTTC.

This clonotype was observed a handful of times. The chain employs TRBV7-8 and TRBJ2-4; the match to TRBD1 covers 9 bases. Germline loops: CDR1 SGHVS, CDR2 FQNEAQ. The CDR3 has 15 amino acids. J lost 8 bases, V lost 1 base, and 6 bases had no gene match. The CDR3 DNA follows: TGTGCCAGCAGCTTAGGTCTGGGACAGGGTTACATTCAGTACTTC. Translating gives CASSLGLGQGYIQYF.

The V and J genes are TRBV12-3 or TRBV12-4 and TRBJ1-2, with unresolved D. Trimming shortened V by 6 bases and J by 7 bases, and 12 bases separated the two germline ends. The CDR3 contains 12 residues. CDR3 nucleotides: TGTGCCAGCAGCGAACGGGGTCTTGGCTACACCTTC. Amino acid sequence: CASSERGLGYTF.

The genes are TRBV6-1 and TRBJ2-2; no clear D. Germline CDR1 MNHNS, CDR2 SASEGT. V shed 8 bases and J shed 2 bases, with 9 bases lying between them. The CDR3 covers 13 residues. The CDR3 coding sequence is TGTGCCAGCGGAGCAGCTAACACCGGGGAGCTGTTTTTT. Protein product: CASGAANTGELFF.

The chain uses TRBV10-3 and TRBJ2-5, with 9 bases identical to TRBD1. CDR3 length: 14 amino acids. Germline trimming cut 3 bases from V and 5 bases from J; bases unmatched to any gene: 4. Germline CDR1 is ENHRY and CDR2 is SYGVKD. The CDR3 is CAISEQGARETQYF. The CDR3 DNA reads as TGTGCCATCAGTGAACAGGGGGCGCGGGAGACCCAGTACTTC.